Listed below are T cell receptor beta chains from one sample, sequenced in a study of tumor T cells in aggressive B-cell lymphoma. Generated by immunoSEQ multiplex PCR, the TCRdb table keeps only in-frame clones and is missing some. This table holds about 5,600 clones, 70% to 85% found once. What was sequenced was tumor tissue. Source of these receptors: an adult with diffuse large B cell lymphoma. The CDR3 runs from the conserved cysteine through the conserved F or W. Fields, in order: V gene, D gene, clone size, J gene, CDR3 protein, CDR3 DNA. The D gene is left open where the match is weak. Clone size is stated in some rows and not others, as once, few, many or a class when expanded.

V: TRBV28
D: -
size: once
J: TRBJ2-4
CDR3: CASSEGQRKNIQYF
DNA: TGTGCCAGCAGTGAAGGACAGCGGAAAAACATTCAGTACTTC

V: TRBV10-3
D: -
size: once
J: TRBJ2-7
CDR3: CAISATSYEQYF
DNA: TGTGCCATCAGTGCTACCTCCTACGAGCAGTACTTC

V: TRBV19
D: -
size: -
J: TRBJ2-7
CDR3: CASSIEGGPSYEQYF
DNA: TGTGCCAGTAGTATAGAAGGGGGTCCGTCCTACGAGCAGTACTTC

V: TRBV6-5
D: TRBD1
size: -
J: TRBJ1-3
CDR3: CASSTQGAGGNTIYF
DNA: TGTGCCAGCAGTACTCAGGGGGCGGGTGGAAACACCATATATTTT

V: TRBV11-3
D: -
size: -
J: TRBJ2-1
CDR3: CASSLQGVSYNEQFF
DNA: TGTGCCAGCAGTTTACAAGGGGTTTCCTACAATGAGCAGTTCTTC

V: TRBV6-5
D: -
size: -
J: TRBJ2-7
CDR3: CAVLARDTSYEQYF
DNA: TGTGCCGTTTTAGCCCGGGACACCTCCTACGAGCAGTACTTC

V: TRBV7-9
D: TRBD2
size: once
J: TRBJ2-5
CDR3: CASSLAGGLETQYF
DNA: TGTGCCAGCAGTCTAGCGGGAGGGCTAGAGACCCAGTACTTC

V: TRBV19
D: -
size: -
J: TRBJ2-7
CDR3: CASKEAESYEQYF
DNA: TGTGCCAGTAAGGAGGCAGAGAGCTACGAGCAGTACTTC

V: TRBV28
D: -
size: few
J: TRBJ2-5
CDR3: CASSLRVPRETQYF
DNA: TGTGCCAGCAGTTTGAGGGTGCCTAGAGAGACCCAGTACTTC

V: TRBV27
D: -
size: -
J: TRBJ1-1
CDR3: CASSLRGGTEAFF
DNA: TGTGCCAGCAGTTTACGAGGGGGCACTGAAGCTTTCTTT

V: TRBV2
D: TRBD1
size: once
J: TRBJ1-6
CDR3: CASNDRGDNSPLHF
DNA: TGTGCCAGCAACGACAGGGGAGATAATTCACCCCTCCACTTT

V: TRBV11-2
D: TRBD2
size: -
J: TRBJ2-7
CDR3: CASRSGLAGSYEQYF
DNA: TGTGCCAGCAGGTCGGGACTAGCGGGATCCTACGAGCAGTACTTC

V: TRBV6-5
D: TRBD1
size: -
J: TRBJ2-5
CDR3: CASSYGTGELGTQYF
DNA: TGTGCCAGCAGTTATGGGACAGGGGAGCTGGGGACCCAGTACTTC

V: TRBV7-9
D: -
size: -
J: TRBJ2-3
CDR3: CASSALEAGYTDTQYF
DNA: TGTGCCAGCAGCGCCTTGGAGGCGGGATACACAGATACGCAGTATTTT

V: TRBV7-6
D: -
size: -
J: TRBJ2-5
CDR3: CASSAMGGIQETQYF
DNA: TGTGCCAGCAGCGCCATGGGCGGGATCCAAGAGACCCAGTACTTC

V: TRBV19
D: TRBD2
size: once
J: TRBJ2-2
CDR3: CASSTTSGRSRIRELFF
DNA: TGTGCCAGTAGTACGACTAGCGGGAGGTCTCGGATCAGGGAGCTGTTTTTT

V: TRBV2
D: -
size: -
J: TRBJ2-2
CDR3: CASSETTGELFF
DNA: TGTGCCAGCAGCGAGACAACCGGGGAGCTGTTTTTT

V: TRBV7-9
D: -
size: -
J: TRBJ2-7
CDR3: CASSRDNYEQYF
DNA: TGTGCCAGCAGCAGGGACAACTACGAGCAGTACTTC

V: TRBV10-3
D: -
size: -
J: TRBJ2-3
CDR3: CAITDPRSTDTQYF
DNA: TGTGCCATTACCGATCCCCGGAGCACAGATACGCAGTATTTT

V: TRBV19
D: TRBD1
size: -
J: TRBJ2-7
CDR3: CASSTRDRSSYEQYF
DNA: TGTGCCAGTAGTACCAGGGACAGGAGCTCCTACGAGCAGTACTTC

V: TRBV6-1
D: -
size: -
J: TRBJ1-5
CDR3: CASSEGATVPQHF
DNA: TGTGCCAGCAGTGAAGGGGCCACGGTGCCCCAGCATTTT

V: TRBV11-2
D: -
size: once
J: TRBJ2-1
CDR3: CTSSLSPSSYNEQFF
DNA: TGTACCAGCAGCTTATCCCCATCATCCTACAATGAGCAGTTCTTC

V: TRBV27
D: -
size: -
J: TRBJ2-1
CDR3: CASSLNRAGKIEQFF
DNA: TGTGCCAGCAGTTTAAATCGTGCGGGGAAGATCGAGCAGTTCTTC

V: TRBV18
D: TRBD1
size: -
J: TRBJ2-5
CDR3: CASSPLDRVGETQYF
DNA: TGTGCCAGCTCACCATTGGACAGGGTCGGAGAGACCCAGTACTTC

V: TRBV7-9
D: TRBD2
size: -
J: TRBJ2-1
CDR3: CASSSPGLAGAEQFF
DNA: TGTGCCAGCAGCTCCCCGGGACTAGCGGGAGCTGAGCAGTTCTTC

V: TRBV7-2
D: TRBD2
size: -
J: TRBJ2-1
CDR3: CASSPTTPTSGRLYNEQFF
DNA: TGTGCCAGCAGCCCGACCACCCCGACTAGCGGGAGGCTCTACAATGAGCAGTTCTTC

V: TRBV9
D: TRBD1
size: -
J: TRBJ2-7
CDR3: CASSVEGQLDEQYF
DNA: TGTGCCAGCAGCGTAGAGGGACAGCTCGACGAGCAGTACTTC

V: TRBV2
D: -
size: few
J: TRBJ2-3
CDR3: CASRRTSTDTQYF
DNA: TGTGCCAGCAGAAGGACTAGCACAGATACGCAGTATTTT

V: TRBV7-2
D: -
size: -
J: TRBJ2-2
CDR3: CTSSLAAYTRELFF
DNA: TGTACCAGCAGCCTCGCCGCTTACACCAGGGAGCTGTTTTTT

V: TRBV28
D: -
size: -
J: TRBJ1-1
CDR3: CASVPVGITEAFF
DNA: TGTGCCAGTGTCCCCGTTGGCATCACTGAAGCTTTCTTT

V: TRBV5-6
D: TRBD2
size: -
J: TRBJ2-7
CDR3: CASSSVGRGDEQYF
DNA: TGTGCCAGCAGCTCGGTGGGACGGGGGGACGAGCAGTACTTC

V: TRBV29-1
D: TRBD1
size: once
J: TRBJ2-5
CDR3: CSGGDRGLETQYF
DNA: TGCAGCGGGGGGGACAGGGGACTAGAGACCCAGTACTTC

V: TRBV5-4
D: -
size: -
J: TRBJ2-7
CDR3: CASSLDPGDEQYF
DNA: TGTGCCAGCAGCTTGGATCCAGGGGACGAGCAGTACTTC

V: TRBV2
D: -
size: -
J: TRBJ1-2
CDR3: CASVQATSNYGYTF
DNA: TGTGCCAGCGTACAGGCTACCTCTAACTATGGCTACACCTTC

V: TRBV19
D: -
size: -
J: TRBJ2-1
CDR3: CAAGYGFEQFF
DNA: TGTGCGGCAGGGTATGGGTTTGAGCAGTTCTTC